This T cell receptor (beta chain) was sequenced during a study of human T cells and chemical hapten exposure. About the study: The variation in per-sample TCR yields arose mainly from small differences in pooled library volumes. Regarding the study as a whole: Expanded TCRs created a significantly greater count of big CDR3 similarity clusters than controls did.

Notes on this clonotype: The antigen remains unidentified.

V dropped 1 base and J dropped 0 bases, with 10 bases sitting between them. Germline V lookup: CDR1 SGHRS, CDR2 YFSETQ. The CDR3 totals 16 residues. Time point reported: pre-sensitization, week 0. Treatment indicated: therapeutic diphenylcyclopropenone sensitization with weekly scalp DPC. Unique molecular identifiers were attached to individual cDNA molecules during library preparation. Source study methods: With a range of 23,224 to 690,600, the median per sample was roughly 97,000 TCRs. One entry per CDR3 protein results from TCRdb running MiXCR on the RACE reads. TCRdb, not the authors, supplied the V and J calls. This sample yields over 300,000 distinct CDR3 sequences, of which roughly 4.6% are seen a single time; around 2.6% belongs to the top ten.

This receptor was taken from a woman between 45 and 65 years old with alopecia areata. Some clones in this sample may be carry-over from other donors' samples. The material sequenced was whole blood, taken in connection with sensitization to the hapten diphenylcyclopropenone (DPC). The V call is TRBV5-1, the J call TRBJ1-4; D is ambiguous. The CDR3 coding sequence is TGCGCCAGCAGCTTGCTAGGAGACACAACTAATGAAAAACTGTTTTTT. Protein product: CASSLLGDTTNEKLFF.